This TCR beta chain was sequenced during a study of beta chain features in type 1 diabetes. CDR1 SGDLS and CDR2 YYNGEE come from the germline V gene. There are 13 residues in the CDR3. V lost 0 bases to trimming and J lost 5 bases, with 8 bases between them. All of the isolated RNA was reverse transcribed, so expressed TCRB transcripts were sequenced. Assay used: immunoSEQ multiplex PCR; TCRdb lists only in-frame clones, some missing. The data hold 640,000 or so clones, with roughly 13% observed a single time. Points from the study as a whole: In every one of the four CD4+ subsets, TCRB CDR3s were moderately but significantly shorter in Type 1 diabetes patients.

This clone was observed a handful of times. What it binds is unknown. This sample includes further DNA sequences coding for the same CDR3. This receptor was obtained from a man aged 18 to 29 with type 1 diabetes. The rearrangement joins TRBV9 to TRBJ2-5, with unresolved D. Specimen: naive CD4+ T cells from blood. The CDR3 here is CASSVVGGETQYF. The CDR3 bases are TGTGCCAGCAGCGTAGTGGGTGGGGAGACCCAGTACTTC.